This T cell receptor (beta chain) was observed in a study of cytomegalovirus exposure and HLA in healthy donors (dated by TCRdb to between 2016 and 2019). In terms of the full investigation: In an earlier analysis of 450 to 750 of the donors, 276 Gb of sequence data and 90 million to 120 million unique TCR beta sequences from about 179 million T cells were reported. Besides the first cohort of 550 to 750 subjects, a separate validation cohort made up of 95 to 150 different subjects was used. A later analysis re-analyzed previously published TCR beta repertoires from hundreds of donors and added high-resolution HLA genotyping to study TCR occurrence patterns. The number of typed donors differed by locus: about 620-630 for A, B, C, DRB1 and DQB1; 522 for DQA1; around 610 for DPA1; and around 490 for DPB1. The later analysis used no new phenotypic data to find candidate immune exposures, relying instead on TCR beta sequences and their occurrence across donors. Approximately 330 gigabases of sequencing data and around 90 million unique TCR sequences made up an early release that covered 640 HLA-typed donors. Alongside the repertoire data, information on donor age, sex, ethnicity and CMV serostatus was compiled. The study profiled the T cell repertoires of about 640 subjects by immunosequencing and related them to cytomegalovirus serostatus. Among around 400 genotyped donors of the cohort, an average of around 240,000 unique TCR beta nucleotide sequences were sequenced per donor, roughly 20% of them non-productive. The genetic ancestry cluster associated with self-reported Caucasian donors included approximately 85% of the 300 to 450 genotyped donors. The study aimed to test whether cataloging public T cell receptors could reveal signatures of past pathogen exposure. Class I and class II HLA loci were covered by the typing at four-digit resolution. All discovery cohort repertoires had been generated on a single sequencing platform. In a later genetic analysis, genome-wide SNP genotypes for about three fifths of the 666 donors were used, and that subset was treated as a discovery cohort. To predict cytomegalovirus infection status, the study combined high-throughput TCR immunosequencing, statistical association of individual TCRs with disease status, and machine learning. Because of strong linkage in the cohort, a few DR-DQ haplotypes were treated as single units for association and clustering. An earlier analysis of approximately 640 of the donors applied high-throughput TCR beta sequencing to assess whether each TCR beta V gene segment acted as functional or pseudogenic.

The cohort comprised approximately 700 healthy bone marrow donors. All cohort members were sampled while nominally healthy, although unrecorded immune exposures were likely present. The donor was CMV seropositive and was included in the group of 300 or so seropositive cohort members. A peripheral blood sample was provided by each donor, and peripheral blood mononuclear cells were used for TCR beta sequencing. Genomic DNA extraction from the blood cell samples was performed with the Qiagen DNeasy Blood Extraction Kit. Remarks on this clone: Its recognized antigen is unknown. Base qualities are not provided; no much larger clone lies one nucleotide away.

Library generation was performed with the immunoSEQ multiplex PCR assay. For the multiplex PCR, a mixture combining 60 forward primers for TCR Vbeta segments and 13 reverse primers for TCR Jbeta segments was used. The CDR3 region of rearranged TCR beta genes was amplified from genomic DNA with a multiplex PCR assay. Amplified TCR beta libraries were sequenced as 87-base-pair reads on the Illumina HiSeq System. In the original analysis: In a later analysis, approximately 74 million unique TCR beta chains were counted across the approximately 640 repertoires, and roughly 10 million of these chains were shared by at least two donors. Raw reads were error-corrected and collapsed into unique sequences with a nearest-neighbor algorithm that merged closely related sequences to remove PCR and sequencing errors. V, D and J gene segments were assigned by aligning CDR3 sequences to IMGT reference sequences. For a sequence to be retained, a match of at least six nucleotides was required to both a V gene segment and a J gene segment. A rearrangement counted as productive if the CDR3 had no stop codons and remained in frame with V and J, and every other rearrangement counted as non-productive. Following IMGT convention, CDR3 was defined as the stretch from the second conserved V-encoded cysteine to the conserved J-encoded phenylalanine. In an earlier analysis of around 540 of the donors, sequences lacking an unambiguous match to a single V gene segment were excluded. An earlier analysis of 450 to 650 of the donors called V segments functional above 56.7% productive rearrangements and segregating when the between-donor standard deviation exceeded 5%. A statistical classification framework was developed to diagnose cytomegalovirus status using the catalog of TCR beta chain sequences. V and J gene assignment, in a later analysis, came from comparing TCR nucleotide sequences with IMGT/GENE-DB human TR gene sequences. The TCRdist pipeline was used in a later analysis to assign CDR3 sequences and most-parsimonious VDJ recombination scenarios. A later analysis defined each TCR beta chain by its CDR3 amino acid sequence plus V-gene family, and excluded reads lacking a unique V-gene family. To address suspected cross-contamination and a sequencing artifact, a later analysis removed under 600 highly shared, low-generation-probability nucleotide sequences. For each public chain, a later analysis derived a clonal expansion index from normalized ranks of inferred template counts within each repertoire. In a later analysis, generation probabilities were computed with a VDJ recombination model fitted to out-of-frame rearrangements, and the resulting probabilities were checked against IGoR. In a later analysis, TCR-TCR, TCR-HLA and TCR-CMV co-occurrence was scored with hypergeometric tests, and a repertoire-size bias correction was applied to TCR pairs. In a later analysis, false discovery rates were estimated by permuting HLA or CMV assignments 20 times. A later analysis grouped co-occurring TCRs with DBSCAN, adding TCRdist sequence similarity when clustering within HLA-allele-positive subsets. Repertoires with fewer than 30,000 or more than 120,000 public chains were left out of co-occurrence clustering, as were five repertoires with anomalous nucleotide sharing. TCRdb holds this immuneACCESS table with in-frame rearrangements only. Some clones are missing; in checked studies, unresolved V genes explain under half, and the rest has no known cause. V, J and clone size were drawn from that table, and D and trimming were deduced from the DNA. The sample table lists some 95,000 clones, 77% of them with a count of one. In total, the top ten clones hold under 8% of the sample.

Study-wide conclusions, independent of this receptor: According to a later analysis, parvovirus B19, influenza, CMV and Epstein-Barr virus appeared linked to several top co-occurrence clusters. According to a later analysis, TCR association rates differed among HLA loci, with DRB1 alleles showing the most associated TCRs and HLA-C alleles showing the fewest. A further reported finding was that TCR beta sequences accurately predicted the HLA-A and HLA-B alleles for most subjects in the first cohort. A later genetic analysis associated a missense DCLRE1C variant with V-gene and J-gene trimming of TCR beta chains, and an independent cohort replicated the association. In vitro tests confirmed that three of the cytomegalovirus-associated TCR beta chains recognize cytomegalovirus antigens. In a later analysis, HLA-associated TCR beta chains showed more clonal expansion and lower generation probabilities than non-associated chains that were equally common. CMV serostatus was the only immune exposure information available for the cohort. Broadly in line with IMGT annotations, most TCR beta V segments showed up in productive rearrangements about 87% or about 30% of the time in an earlier analysis of several hundred of the donors. When HLA alleles, especially DR and DQ, strongly co-occurred, TCR associations were difficult to assign to individual alleles. The sequencing pipeline was judged likely to have produced a cluster of highly shared sequence variants as a technical artifact. While some public TCRs were present in many individuals, most TCR sequences turned up only very rarely across donors. The classifier was reported to diagnose cytomegalovirus status with high specificity and sensitivity in both the original and validation cohorts. In a later genetic analysis, fewer N-insertions in productive TCRs were reported among donors in an Asian-associated ancestry cluster than the roughly 710-donor mean. The study listed around 160 TCR beta chains as associated with cytomegalovirus. This cohort had only TCR beta chains sequenced, and the lack of alpha or paired-chain data limited which features could be detected. According to a later analysis, most CMV-associated TCR beta chains appeared to be HLA-restricted, and the HLA associations seemed to be driven largely by CMV exposure. Linkage disequilibrium might explain the correlated functional status among segregating V segments, but an unknown experimental factor could not be excluded. HLA typing was unavailable for some donors at each locus, so association tests used only the typed subset. The authors suggested that the approach could potentially be extended to other disease states and immunological phenotypes. Because counts were too low, around 18 rarely observed V segments, including chromosome 9 orphons, were left out of the earlier analysis of a few hundred of the donors. Sequencing depth was assumed to be roughly uniform across donors in the presence/absence analyses, though that assumption may not hold. A later analysis associated 16,951 TCR beta sequences with specific HLA alleles at a false discovery rate of 0.05.

The receptor was derived from a middle-aged man in good health and CMV-seropositive. The sequencing input was PBMCs.

The DNA is TGTGCCAGCAAGCCGGGACAGGGGTACTATGGCTACACCTTC. It codes for CASKPGQGYYGYTF. The chain is encoded by TRBV6-1 joined to TRBJ1-2; 10 middle bases align to TRBD1. The CDR3, cysteine through phenylalanine, is 14 amino acids long. The DNA shown is the 42-base CDR3, in frame from base 1. Looking up the germline V gene yields CDR1 MNHNS and CDR2 SASEGT. The germline V and J ends show losses of 7 bases and 3 bases respectively, and no gene match explains 5 bases of the junction.